These 15 T cell receptor beta chains originate from one sample sequenced in a study of regulatory T cells in long-lasting Graves disease (dated by TCRdb to the early 2020s). This specimen's time point label, per the study, means: newly diagnosed GD, antithyroid drugs for less than 3 months. RNA was extracted from PBMCs in TRIzol for both TCR sequencing and RNA sequencing. Receptor amplification or capture employed multiplex PCR. Sequenced using an Illumina HiSeq 4000. To build TCR beta libraries, CDR3 regions were amplified by Arm-PCR using iRepertoire HTBI primers. The public sequencing data were trimmed at Q25 with fastp and processed into clonotypes with MiXCR by TCRdb, which kept only in-frame beta chains. When rows share a CDR3 protein, they turn into one entry using the most common DNA and genes. This sample is represented by about 620,000 distinct CDR3 sequences; less than 20% of them were singletons. The ten largest clones take up about 17% of the sample.

These same records also appear under a second study, on T cells in Graves' hyperthyroidism and ophthalmopathy.

Here the sequenced sample was peripheral blood mononuclear cells (PBMCs), taken at new diagnosis, from a patient treated with antithyroid drugs. These receptors were taken from a woman between 25 and 40 years old with Graves disease. Donor details come from another sample of the same person, matched by shared clones.

A single count supports this clonotype. The V call is TRBV6-5, the J call TRBJ1-6; D remains unclear. This CDR3 spans 16 amino acids. Germline assignment: CDR1 MNHEY and CDR2 SVGAGI. Trimming took off 2 bases at V and 5 bases at J, with 13 bases between the two ends. In DNA, the CDR3 is TGTGCCAGCAGTTACGTGGGTATTGTTAATAATTCACCCCTCCACTTT. Translated: CASSYVGIVNNSPLHF.

This sequence joins TRBV12-3 or TRBV12-4 and TRBJ1-2; D gene unclear. The CDR3 length is 14 residues. Trimming shortened V by 3 bases and J by 4 bases, and 12 bases separated the two germline ends. The CDR3 bases are TGTGCCAGCAGTTTGGTGGGAACGTCCTATGGCTACACCTTC. Residues: CASSLVGTSYGYTF.

The table lists this clonotype with many counts. This chain uses TRBV12-3 or TRBV12-4 with TRBJ1-4, with 7 bases aligning to TRBD1. With V trimmed by 7 bases and J by 8 bases, 13 bases remained unmatched. The CDR3 totals 15 residues. The DNA of the CDR3 is TGTGCCAGCAAGAGGATGACAGGGCTGAGGGAAAAACTGTTTTTT. Translation gives CASKRMTGLREKLFF.

There are many counts of this clonotype. CDR3 sequence: CSASHRPEYEQYF. The CDR3 DNA follows: TGCAGTGCTAGTCACAGACCCGAATACGAGCAGTACTTC. The V gene is TRBV20-1, the J gene TRBJ2-7; unclear D gene. The CDR3 sequence is 13 residues long. Per germline, CDR1 DFQATT and CDR2 SNEGSKA (reference sequence). V lost 3 bases and J lost 4, with 13 bases in between.

The sample holds many counts of this clonotype. The V and J genes are TRBV7-2 and TRBJ2-7, with 8 bases lining up with TRBD1. CDR3 length equals 13 residues. Germline CDR1 reads SGHTA; CDR2 reads FQGNSA. J gave up 7 bases and V 5 bases, and 7 bases lay outside the gene matches. The DNA of the CDR3 is TGTGCCAGCAGCCCCTGGACAGGGAATGAGCAGTACTTC. This translates into CASSPWTGNEQYF.

At least ten counts were recorded for this clonotype. V and J are TRBV12-3 or TRBV12-4 and TRBJ1-1; TRBD1 is a possible D gene (5 bases). Trimming left V 2 bases short and J 8 bases short, with 18 bases between. The CDR3 length is 15 residues. Here the CDR3 DNA reads TGTGCCAGCAGTTTACCGGGACGGAGTGGGGAAGAAGCTTTCTTT. Translation gives CASSLPGRSGEEAFF.

J is TRBJ2-3 and V is TRBV6-1; TRBD1 might be the D (6 bases). CDR1 and CDR2 (germline): MNHNS, SASEGT. This CDR3 has 15 amino acids. V lost 6 bases and J 2 bases, leaving 15 bases between the germline ends. The CDR3 DNA reads TGTGCCAGCAGACCCGATTCGGGACACACAGATACGCAGTATTTT. Residues: CASRPDSGHTDTQYF.

This clonotype appeared once. V gene TRBV15 combines with J gene TRBJ1-4; unclear D gene. V was shortened by 1 base and J by 2 bases, with 14 bases between the two germline ends. Germline V gives CDR1 LNHNV, CDR2 YYDKDF (reference sequence). The CDR3 runs to 17 residues. CDR3 in amino acids: CATSRGTGGSTNEKLFF. As DNA, the CDR3 is TGTGCCACCAGCAGAGGGACGGGAGGATCTACTAATGAAAAACTGTTTTTT.

This clonotype occurred a few times. CDR3 sequence reads: CASSLGGQGVQPQHF. The CDR3 DNA sequence: TGTGCCAGTAGTTTAGGGGGACAGGGGGTTCAGCCCCAGCATTTT. V and J are TRBV19 and TRBJ1-5; 11 nucleotides align to TRBD1. With V trimmed by 5 bases and J by 6 bases, 6 bases remained unmatched. Germline V gives CDR1 LNHDA, CDR2 SQIVND (reference sequence). This CDR3 is built from 15 residues.

This chain connects TRBV14 to TRBJ2-7, with 11 bases matching TRBD1. The germline V gene has CDR1 SGHDN and CDR2 FVKESK. The length of the CDR3 is 15 residues. V shed 2 bases and J 6 bases; nucleotides not matched to a gene: 6. The CDR3 is CASSQIGQGAAEQYF. DNA of the CDR3: TGTGCCAGCAGCCAAATAGGACAGGGGGCGGCCGAGCAGTACTTC.

The genes are TRBV20-1 and TRBJ2-1; the D gene is possibly TRBD2 (6 bases). V was trimmed by 3 bases and J by 6 bases, leaving 12 bases between them. CDR1 is DFQATT and CDR2 is SNEGSKA in the germline V gene (reference sequence). The length of the CDR3 is 13 residues. CDR3 sequence reads: CSARGDFFNEQFF. As DNA, the CDR3 is TGCAGTGCTAGGGGGGACTTTTTCAATGAGCAGTTCTTC.

This clonotype was observed a handful of times. J is TRBJ1-1 and V is TRBV28, with D possibly matching TRBD1 (5 bases). The CDR3 has 15 residues. Germline CDR1 reads MDHEN; CDR2 reads SYDVKM. With 8 bases removed from V and 11 bases from J, the gap between germline ends came to 27 bases. The CDR3 region has the DNA TGTGCCAGCGAGGGCAGGGTAGAGGGGACTCGGGTGGCTTTCTTT. Translation: CASEGRVEGTRVAFF.

The rearrangement joins TRBV2 to TRBJ2-1, with 12 positions matching TRBD2. The CDR3 has 15 residues. V lost 6 bases, J lost 2 bases, and 2 bases stayed unmatched. Germline V lookup: CDR1 SNHLY, CDR2 FYNNEI. The CDR3: CASSTSGRTYNEQFF. The CDR3 nucleotides are TGTGCCAGCAGCACTAGCGGGAGGACCTACAATGAGCAGTTCTTC.

The table lists this clonotype with a few counts. The V gene is TRBV7-2, the J gene TRBJ2-7; 9 bases map to TRBD2. With 1 base clipped from V and 6 bases from J, the junction kept 13 bases outside the gene matches. The length of the CDR3 is 17 residues. The V gene's germline CDR1 is SGHTA and CDR2 FQGNSA. In DNA form, the CDR3 reads TGTGCCAGCAGCTTAGGAGTGATGAGCGGGAGGTTGGGCGAGCAGTACTTC. This codes for CASSLGVMSGRLGEQYF.

A few counts support this clonotype. This chain links TRBV9 with TRBJ1-6; 8 positions match TRBD1. CDR3 length: 15 amino acids. The germline V gene has CDR1 SGDLS and CDR2 YYNGEE. J gave up 8 bases and V 1 base, and 5 bases lay outside the gene matches. The CDR3 region is CASSVLQGADSPLHF. For the CDR3, the DNA is TGTGCCAGCAGCGTACTTCAGGGGGCTGATTCACCCCTCCACTTT.